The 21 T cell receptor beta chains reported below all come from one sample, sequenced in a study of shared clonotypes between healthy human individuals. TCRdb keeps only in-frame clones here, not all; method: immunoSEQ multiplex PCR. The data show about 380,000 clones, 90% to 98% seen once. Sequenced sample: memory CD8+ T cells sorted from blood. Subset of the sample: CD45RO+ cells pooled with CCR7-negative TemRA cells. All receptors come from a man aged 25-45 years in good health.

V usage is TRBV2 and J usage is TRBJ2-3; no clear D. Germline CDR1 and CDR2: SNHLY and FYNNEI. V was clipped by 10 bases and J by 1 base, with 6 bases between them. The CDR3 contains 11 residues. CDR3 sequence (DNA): TGTGCCACCGGGCGCACAGATACGCAGTATTTT. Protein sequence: CATGRTDTQYF.

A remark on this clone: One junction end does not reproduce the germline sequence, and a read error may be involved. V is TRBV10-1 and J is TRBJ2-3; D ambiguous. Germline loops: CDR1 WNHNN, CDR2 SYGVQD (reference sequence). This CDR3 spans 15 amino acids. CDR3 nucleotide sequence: TGCGCCAGCAGTAAGTCGGATCCTAGCACAGATACGCAGTATTTT. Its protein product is CASSKSDPSTDTQYF.

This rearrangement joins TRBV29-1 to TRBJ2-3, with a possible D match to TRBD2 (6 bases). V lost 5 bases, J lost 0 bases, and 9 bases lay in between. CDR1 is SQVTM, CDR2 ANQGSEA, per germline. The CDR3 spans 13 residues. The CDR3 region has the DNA TGCAGCGTTTCGGAGGGGAGCACAGATACGCAGTATTTT. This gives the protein CSVSEGSTDTQYF.

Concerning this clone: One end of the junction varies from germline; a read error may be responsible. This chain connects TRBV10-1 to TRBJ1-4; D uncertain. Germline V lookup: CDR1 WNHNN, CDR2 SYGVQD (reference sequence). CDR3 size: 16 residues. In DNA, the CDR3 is TGCGCCAGCAGCGAGTCTCCCTTAGGAACTAATGAAAAACTGTTTTTT. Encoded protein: CASSESPLGTNEKLFF.

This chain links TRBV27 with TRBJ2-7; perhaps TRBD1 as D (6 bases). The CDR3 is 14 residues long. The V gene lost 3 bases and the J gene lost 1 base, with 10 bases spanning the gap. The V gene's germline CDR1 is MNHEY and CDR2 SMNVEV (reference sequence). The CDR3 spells CASSFDRSSYEQYF. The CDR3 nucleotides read TGTGCCAGCAGTTTTGACAGGTCGTCCTACGAGCAGTACTTC.

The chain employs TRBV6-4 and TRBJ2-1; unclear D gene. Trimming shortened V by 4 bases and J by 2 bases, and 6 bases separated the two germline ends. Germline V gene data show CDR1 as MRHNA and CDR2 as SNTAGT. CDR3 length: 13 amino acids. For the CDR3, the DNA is TGTGCCAGCAGTGTCTATCCCTACAATGAGCAGTTCTTC. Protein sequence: CASSVYPYNEQFF.

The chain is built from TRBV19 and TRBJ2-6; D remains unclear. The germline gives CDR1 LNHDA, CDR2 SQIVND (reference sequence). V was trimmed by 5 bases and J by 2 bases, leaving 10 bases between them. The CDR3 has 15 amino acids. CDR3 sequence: CASSGDRPGANVLTF. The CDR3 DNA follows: TGTGCCAGTAGTGGAGACCGTCCTGGGGCCAACGTCCTGACTTTC.

The CDR3 reads CASSSDLNQPQHF. For the CDR3, the DNA is TGTGCCAGCAGCTCAGACCTCAATCAGCCCCAGCATTTT. The chain carries TRBV7-2 and TRBJ1-5; D uncertain. CDR1 SGHTA and CDR2 FQGNSA come from the germline V gene. CDR3 length: 13 amino acids. The ends were cut back, 4 bases at V and 3 bases at J, with 7 bases in the middle.

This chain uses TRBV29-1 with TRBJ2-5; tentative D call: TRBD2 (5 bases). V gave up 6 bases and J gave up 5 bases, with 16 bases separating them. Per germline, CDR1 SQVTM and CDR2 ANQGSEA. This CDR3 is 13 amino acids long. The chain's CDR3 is CSVEGSSVETQYF. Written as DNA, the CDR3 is TGCAGCGTCGAGGGATCGTCGGTGGAGACCCAGTACTTC.

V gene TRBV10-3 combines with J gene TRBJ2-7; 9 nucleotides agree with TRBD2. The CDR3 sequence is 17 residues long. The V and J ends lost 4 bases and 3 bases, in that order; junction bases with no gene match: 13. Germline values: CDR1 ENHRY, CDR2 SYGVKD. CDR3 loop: CAISGSRLAANIYEQYF. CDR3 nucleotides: TGTGCCATCAGTGGATCGCGACTAGCGGCGAATATCTACGAGCAGTACTTC.

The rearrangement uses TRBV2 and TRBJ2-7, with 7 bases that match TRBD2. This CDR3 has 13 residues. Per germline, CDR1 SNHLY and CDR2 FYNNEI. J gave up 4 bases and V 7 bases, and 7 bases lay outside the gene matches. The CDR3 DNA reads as TGTGCCAGCATTGCGAGGGAGGGGTACGAGCAGTACTTC. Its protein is CASIAREGYEQYF. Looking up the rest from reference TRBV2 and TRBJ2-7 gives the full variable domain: EPEVTQTPSHQVTQMGQEVILRCVPISNHLYFYWYRQILGQKVEFLVSFYNNEISEKSEIFDDQFSVERPDGSNFTLKIRSTKLEDSAMYFCASIAREGYEQYFGPGTRLTVT.

DNA for the CDR3: TGCGCCAGCAGCTTGGTAGGGGTGGGGGAAGCTTTCTTT. This codes for CASSLVGVGEAFF. The rearrangement links TRBV5-1 to TRBJ1-1, with a weak D call TRBD1 (5 bases). This CDR3 spans 13 amino acids. V shed 0 bases and J shed 8 bases, with 11 bases lying between them. Germline CDR1 SGHRS, CDR2 YFSETQ. Complete variable domain (other parts from reference TRBV5-1 and TRBJ1-1): KAGVTQTPRYLIKTRGQQVTLSCSPISGHRSVSWYQQTPGQGLQFLFEYFSETQRNKGNFPGRFSGRQFSNSRSEMNVSTLELGDSALYLCASSLVGVGEAFFGQGTRLTVV.

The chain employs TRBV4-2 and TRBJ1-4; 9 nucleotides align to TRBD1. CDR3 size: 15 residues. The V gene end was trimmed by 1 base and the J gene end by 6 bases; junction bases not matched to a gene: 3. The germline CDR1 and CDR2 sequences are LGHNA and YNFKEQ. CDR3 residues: CASSQAGDRDEKLFF. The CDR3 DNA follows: TGTGCCAGCAGCCAAGCGGGGGACAGGGATGAAAAACTGTTTTTT.

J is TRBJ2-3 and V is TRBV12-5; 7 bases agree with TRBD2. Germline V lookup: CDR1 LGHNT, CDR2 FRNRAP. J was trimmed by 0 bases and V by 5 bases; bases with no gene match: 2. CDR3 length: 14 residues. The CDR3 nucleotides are TGTGCTAGTGGTCAAGCGGGAAGCACAGATACGCAGTATTTT. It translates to CASGQAGSTDTQYF.

CDR3 protein: CATSQVYAYEQYF. CDR3 bases: TGTGCCACCTCGCAGGTTTACGCCTACGAGCAGTACTTC. The chain uses TRBV19 and TRBJ2-7; no clear D. Trimming pared 10 bases from V and 2 bases from J, leaving 15 bases between. CDR1 and CDR2 from the germline V gene are LNHDA and SQIVND (reference sequence). The CDR3 covers 13 residues.

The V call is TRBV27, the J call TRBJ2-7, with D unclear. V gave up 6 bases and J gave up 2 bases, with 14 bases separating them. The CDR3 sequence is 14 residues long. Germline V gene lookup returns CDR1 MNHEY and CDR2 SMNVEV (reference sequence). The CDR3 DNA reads TGTGCCAGCAGCCGCGGACCTACTACCTACGAGCAGTACTTC. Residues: CASSRGPTTYEQYF.

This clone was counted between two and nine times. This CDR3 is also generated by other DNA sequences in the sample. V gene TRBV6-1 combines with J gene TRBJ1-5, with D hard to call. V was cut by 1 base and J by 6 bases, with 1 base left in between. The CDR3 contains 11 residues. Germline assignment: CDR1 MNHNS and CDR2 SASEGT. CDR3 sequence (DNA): TGTGCCAGCAGTGAAGGTCAGCCCCAGCATTTT. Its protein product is CASSEGQPQHF.

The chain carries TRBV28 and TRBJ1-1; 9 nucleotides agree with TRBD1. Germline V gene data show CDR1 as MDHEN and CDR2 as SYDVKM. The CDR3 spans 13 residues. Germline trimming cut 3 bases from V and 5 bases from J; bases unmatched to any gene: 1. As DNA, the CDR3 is TGTGCCAGCAGTTTCGACAGGGGGACTGAAGCTTTCTTT. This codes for CASSFDRGTEAFF.

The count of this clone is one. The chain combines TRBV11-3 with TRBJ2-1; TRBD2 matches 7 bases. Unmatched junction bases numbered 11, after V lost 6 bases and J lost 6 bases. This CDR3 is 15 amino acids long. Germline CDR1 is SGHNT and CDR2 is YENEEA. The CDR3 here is CASSHGTKTGNEQFF. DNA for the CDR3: TGTGCCAGCAGTCATGGGACTAAGACGGGCAATGAGCAGTTCTTC.

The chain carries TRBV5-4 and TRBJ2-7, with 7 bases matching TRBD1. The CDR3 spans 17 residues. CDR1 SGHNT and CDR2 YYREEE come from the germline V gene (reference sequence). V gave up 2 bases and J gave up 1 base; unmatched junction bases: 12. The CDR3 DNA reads TGTGCCAGCAGCTTTGGCCCCGCAGGGGGTAGATCCTACGAGCAGTACTTC. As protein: CASSFGPAGGRSYEQYF.

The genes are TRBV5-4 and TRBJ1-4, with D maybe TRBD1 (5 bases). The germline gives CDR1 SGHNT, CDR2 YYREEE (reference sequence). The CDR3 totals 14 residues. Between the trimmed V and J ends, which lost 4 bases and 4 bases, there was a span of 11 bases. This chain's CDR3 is CASSPGTYNEKLFF. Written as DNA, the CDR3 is TGTGCCAGCAGCCCCGGGACCTATAATGAAAAACTGTTTTTT. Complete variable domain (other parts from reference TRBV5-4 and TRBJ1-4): ETGVTQSPTHLIKTRGQQVTLRCSSQSGHNTVSWYQQALGQGPQFIFQYYREEENGRGNFPPRFSGLQFPNYSSELNVNALELDDSALYLCASSPGTYNEKLFFGSGTQLSVL.